What follows is one T cell receptor beta chain and its context. Enrollees, roughly 18 to 95 years old, lived in 20 to 25 US areas. Cohort placement rested on clinical history that participants reported themselves. In Cohort 3, a recovered donor had either two negative PCRs, clearance, or symptom resolution. The source of the sample is a study of blood T cell repertoires in COVID-19. Method: immunoSEQ multiplex PCR; TCRdb's copy keeps in-frame clones and lacks some. This table has hundreds of thousands of clones, around 89% appearing once. From germline, CDR1 is SGHKS and CDR2 YYEKEE (reference sequence). Trimming cost V 3 bases and J 4 bases, with 13 bases left between them. CDR3 length equals 15 residues.

This sequence was found in a man aged 25-45 years who had recovered from COVID-19. The chain carries TRBV5-5 and TRBJ2-2, with D possibly matching TRBD2 (6 bases). The sample was PBMCs or T cells enriched from blood (not recorded which). For the CDR3, the DNA is TGTGCCAGCAGCTCGTTAGCGGTCGGCACCGGGGAGCTGTTTTTT. Its translation is CASSSLAVGTGELFF.